This is a list of T cell receptor beta chains from one sample in a study of brain T cells in children with intractable seizures. Assay: immunoSEQ multiplex PCR; the TCRdb copy retains only in-frame clones and omits some. The sample gives approximately 330,000 clones, about 94% of which show up once; around 6% is in the top ten. The specimen was peripheral blood, collected 4 to 6 months after surgery. These receptors all stem from a boy under two years old with tuberous sclerosis and intractable seizures. CDR3s include the opening cysteine and the closing phenylalanine or tryptophan.

j_call: TRBJ1-2; v_call: TRBV24-1; cdr3_aa: CATSVRDLGYTF
j_call: TRBJ2-1; v_call: TRBV27; cdr3_aa: CASSITSGAYNEQFF
j_call: TRBJ2-3; v_call: TRBV30; cdr3_aa: CAWSYTDTQYF
j_call: TRBJ2-7; v_call: TRBV4-1; cdr3_aa: CASSQVLGAGEGEQYF
j_call: TRBJ1-4; v_call: TRBV7-8; cdr3_aa: CASSLEVRGTNEKLFF
j_call: TRBJ2-3; v_call: TRBV9; cdr3_aa: CASSSGRGDYPPDTQYF
j_call: TRBJ1-6; v_call: TRBV5-1; cdr3_aa: CASSLDRDDSPLHF
j_call: TRBJ1-2; v_call: TRBV7-3; cdr3_aa: CASSLYPRGENPYGYTF
j_call: TRBJ2-1; v_call: TRBV10-2; cdr3_aa: CASSEGLALNEQFF
j_call: TRBJ2-7; v_call: TRBV5-1; cdr3_aa: CASSLGWGTRPYEQYF
j_call: TRBJ1-1; v_call: TRBV6-5; cdr3_aa: CASSLLKGYTEAFF
j_call: TRBJ2-1; v_call: TRBV7-9; cdr3_aa: CASSLTINEQFF
j_call: TRBJ1-4; v_call: TRBV13; cdr3_aa: CASSPGTAPEKLFF
j_call: TRBJ1-1; v_call: TRBV28; cdr3_aa: CASSDRPLNTEAFF
j_call: TRBJ1-1; v_call: TRBV20-1; cdr3_aa: CSALLPNMAFF
j_call: TRBJ2-3; v_call: TRBV15; cdr3_aa: CATSISSGGAEYF
j_call: TRBJ1-1; v_call: TRBV19; cdr3_aa: CASSIGGGTEAFF
j_call: TRBJ1-1; v_call: TRBV15; cdr3_aa: CATSRDIGSPQNTEAFF
j_call: TRBJ2-1; v_call: TRBV2; cdr3_aa: CASVGSLDEQFF
j_call: TRBJ2-7; v_call: TRBV6-5; cdr3_aa: CASSRDSGTIYEQYF
j_call: TRBJ1-5; v_call: TRBV27; cdr3_aa: CASSWTGENKPQHF
j_call: TRBJ1-1; v_call: TRBV10-3; cdr3_aa: CAISSNTEAFF
j_call: TRBJ1-1; v_call: TRBV3-1/TRBV3-2; cdr3_aa: CASGRVNTEAFF
j_call: TRBJ1-4; v_call: TRBV19; cdr3_aa: CASSIPNEKLFF
j_call: TRBJ1-1; v_call: TRBV11-2; cdr3_aa: CASSLVVGAVTEAFF
j_call: TRBJ2-1; v_call: TRBV7-9; cdr3_aa: CASSPLPGREGADEQFF
j_call: TRBJ1-5; v_call: TRBV5-6; cdr3_aa: CASSLGNNQPQHF
j_call: TRBJ2-1; v_call: TRBV10-2; cdr3_aa: CASSPGLANVEQFF
j_call: TRBJ1-3; v_call: TRBV29-1; cdr3_aa: CSVEVGSGNTIYF
j_call: TRBJ1-2; v_call: TRBV12-3/TRBV12-4; cdr3_aa: CASSFLGNGYTF
j_call: TRBJ2-5; v_call: TRBV7-6; cdr3_aa: CASSYTGGGKTQYF
j_call: TRBJ1-3; v_call: TRBV5-1; cdr3_aa: CASSLDRTGLSGNTIYF
j_call: TRBJ2-5; v_call: TRBV30; cdr3_aa: CAWSGTASETQYF
j_call: TRBJ2-5; v_call: TRBV7-9; cdr3_aa: CASSRLAGKETQYF
j_call: TRBJ1-1; v_call: TRBV5-4; cdr3_aa: CASSLTGNTEAFF
j_call: TRBJ1-1; v_call: TRBV6-1; cdr3_aa: CASSETPTAEAFF
j_call: TRBJ1-1; v_call: TRBV6-1; cdr3_aa: CASSEPGQGANTEAFF
j_call: TRBJ1-2; v_call: TRBV7-2; cdr3_aa: CASSLDPGSIGYTF
j_call: TRBJ2-7; v_call: TRBV21-1; cdr3_aa: CASNAVDTRYEQYF
j_call: TRBJ2-2; v_call: TRBV7-8; cdr3_aa: CASSSTGTGGGRELFF
j_call: TRBJ1-1; v_call: TRBV3-1/TRBV3-2; cdr3_aa: CASSNTPLGHTEAFF
j_call: TRBJ1-6; v_call: TRBV19; cdr3_aa: CASSILSYNSPLHF
j_call: TRBJ2-2; v_call: TRBV6-4; cdr3_aa: CASSDWAGENTGELFF
j_call: TRBJ2-2; v_call: TRBV11-3; cdr3_aa: CASSISGSNTGELFF
j_call: TRBJ2-1; v_call: TRBV7-9; cdr3_aa: CASSRGTGYNEQFF
j_call: TRBJ1-1; v_call: TRBV9; cdr3_aa: CASSATTGDTEAFF
j_call: TRBJ1-4; v_call: TRBV6-5; cdr3_aa: CASSPGAGNEKLFF
j_call: TRBJ1-2; v_call: TRBV30; cdr3_aa: CAWSPQVNLYGYTF
j_call: TRBJ2-3; v_call: TRBV7-2; cdr3_aa: CASSFRLADTQYF
j_call: TRBJ2-3; v_call: TRBV28; cdr3_aa: CASSLSSGSSTDTQYF
j_call: TRBJ2-5; v_call: TRBV27; cdr3_aa: CASSLDWTDQETQYF
j_call: TRBJ2-7; v_call: TRBV6-5; cdr3_aa: CASSQRSYEQYF
j_call: TRBJ2-7; v_call: TRBV28; cdr3_aa: CASSFVADPRYEQYF
j_call: TRBJ1-6; v_call: TRBV5-1; cdr3_aa: CASSSSPGPHAPALHF
j_call: TRBJ2-3; v_call: TRBV2; cdr3_aa: CASTGTSGTDTQYF
j_call: TRBJ2-5; v_call: TRBV12-3/TRBV12-4; cdr3_aa: CASSDRETQYF
j_call: TRBJ2-7; v_call: TRBV11-2; cdr3_aa: CASSLVLYEQYF
j_call: TRBJ1-2; v_call: TRBV6-6; cdr3_aa: CASSSLGAYGYTF
j_call: TRBJ1-2; v_call: TRBV6-1; cdr3_aa: CASSEALLGAGYTF
j_call: TRBJ1-1; v_call: TRBV13; cdr3_aa: CASSPRQGPTEAFF